The 2 T cell receptor beta chains given below trace back to one sample, sequenced in a study of blood T cells in healthy people across ages. A second PCR, run for about 6 to 12 cycles, used a sample-barcoded 5' primer plus a J-beta primer mix. TCRdb re-called the 5' RACE reads through MiXCR, storing one row per CDR3 protein. Of about 1.5 million distinct CDR3 sequences in the sample, 35% to 45% were seen once. The source material was blood. The source is a woman aged 18-29 years in good health.

The rearrangement joins TRBV7-8 to TRBJ1-2; 7 positions agree with TRBD1. V gave up 1 base and J gave up 2 bases; unmatched junction bases: 10. The CDR3 is made up of 17 amino acids. CDR1 and CDR2 from the germline V gene are SGHVS and FQNEAQ. CDR3 residues: CASSLESQGPRNYGYTF. CDR3 bases: TGTGCCAGCAGCTTAGAATCACAGGGGCCGAGGAACTATGGCTACACCTTC.

This clonotype has more than one count but fewer than ten. The chain links TRBV20-1 to TRBJ1-4, with a tentative D call TRBD1 (5 bases). Trimming removed 6 bases from V and 8 bases from J, with 16 bases in between. CDR3 length: 13 residues. CDR1 is DFQATT, CDR2 SNEGSKA, per germline (reference sequence). The CDR3 reads CSAGGGKNEKLFF. CDR3 bases: TGCAGTGCCGGCGGGGGGAAGAACGAAAAACTGTTTTTT.